The T cell receptor (beta chain) described here comes from a study of T-cell memory formation after mild COVID-19. Study findings and constraints: The second-wave clones peaking on day 37 were not confirmed as SARS-CoV-2-specific. Pre-infection memory harbored some responding clones, suggesting cross-reactive memory joined.

Amplification by 5'RACE using constant-segment primers produced TCR alpha and TCR beta cDNA libraries that carried sample barcodes and UMIs. Each CDR3 protein is one row after TCRdb ran MiXCR on the 5' RACE reads. The table includes roughly 250,000 distinct CDR3 sequences, approximately 16% detected once. Concerning this clonotype: What it binds is unknown.

Germline CDR1 SGHTS, CDR2 YDEGEE. The length of the CDR3 is 13 residues. V was pared by 0 bases and J by 1 base, with 5 bases between. The V gene is TRBV5-8, the J gene TRBJ2-7, with unresolved D. The TCR comes from a man younger than 35 who had mild COVID-19 (a few samples of this study predate the infection). Cell type and time point are not known. The sample was PBMCs or a T cell subset sorted from them (not recorded which). This CDR3 reads CASSLDLSYEQYF. The DNA for the CDR3 is TGTGCCAGCAGCTTGGACCTTTCCTACGAGCAGTACTTC.